The 26 T cell receptor beta chains given below trace back to one sample, sequenced in a study of blood T cell repertoires in COVID-19. The repertoire was sequenced with immunoSEQ multiplex PCR; TCRdb's copy has only in-frame clones and lacks some. The table includes roughly 39,000 clones, over 90% detected once. Input material: peripheral blood. The receptors here all came from a human donor in a cohort sampled during active COVID-19.

The V call is TRBV7-9, the J call TRBJ1-2, with no clear D. Germline lookup yields CDR1 SEHNR and CDR2 FQNEAQ (reference sequence). This CDR3 is built from 17 residues. V was trimmed by 6 bases and J by 3 bases, leaving 23 bases between them. The DNA of the CDR3 is TGTGCCAGCAGTAACATACGCCCCCATCTGCGGGACTATGGCTACACCTTC. Translated: CASSNIRPHLRDYGYTF.

The CDR3 DNA reads TGTGCCAGCGACAGGGTACTGGGAAACACTGAAGCTTTCTTT. This translates into CASDRVLGNTEAFF. The chain has TRBV2 and TRBJ1-1, with TRBD1 matching over 7 bases. V shed 8 bases, J shed 2 bases, and the junction held 8 bases outside the gene matches. Germline CDR1 is SNHLY and CDR2 is FYNNEI. The length of the CDR3 is 14 residues.

This clone was counted once. This chain uses TRBV6-1 with TRBJ1-2, with TRBD1 as a possible D gene (6 bases). V was clipped by 1 base and J by 8 bases, with 17 bases between them. Germline V CDR1 and CDR2: MNHNS, SASEGT. There are 15 residues in the CDR3. The CDR3 protein is CASSEVGTPSNGYTF. The CDR3, as DNA: TGTGCCAGCAGTGAAGTAGGGACACCCTCCAACGGCTACACCTTC.

This clone showed up just once. The chain carries TRBV6-5 and TRBJ2-1; D is undetermined. The germline V and J ends were trimmed by 6 bases and 0 bases, with 12 bases remaining between them. The germline CDR1 and CDR2 sequences are MNHEY and SVGAGI. The CDR3 spans 15 residues. The CDR3 DNA sequence: TGTGCCAGCAGCCAGTACAGTAACTCCTACAATGAGCAGTTCTTC. Translating gives CASSQYSNSYNEQFF.

V usage is TRBV9 and J usage is TRBJ2-5, with D possibly being TRBD1 (6 bases). The germline V gene has CDR1 SGDLS and CDR2 YYNGEE. There are 16 residues in the CDR3. Trimming removed 4 bases from V and 0 bases from J, with 16 bases in between. The CDR3 nucleotides are TGTGCCAGCAGCACGAGATTTGGGGGCCACCAAGAGACCCAGTACTTC. This translates into CASSTRFGGHQETQYF.

This chain connects TRBV19 to TRBJ1-1; 12 bases agree with TRBD1. The CDR3 loop spans 13 amino acids. CDR1 is LNHDA and CDR2 is SQIVND in the germline V gene (reference sequence). Germline trimming cut 7 bases from V and 11 bases from J; bases unmatched to any gene: 8. Here the CDR3 DNA reads TGTGCCAGTACCGGGACAGGGGGCAGAAGGGCTTTCTTT. It codes for CASTGTGGRRAFF. The full variable domain, rest sourced from reference TRBV19 and TRBJ1-1, is DGGITQSPKYLFRKEGQNVTLSCEQNLNHDAMYWYRQDPGQGLRLIYYSQIVNDFQKGDIAEGYSVSREKKESFPLTVTSAQKNPTAFYLCASTGTGGRRAFFGQGTRLTVV.

V gene TRBV19 combines with J gene TRBJ1-2; 7 bases agree with TRBD1. V shed 3 bases and J 0 bases; nucleotides not matched to a gene: 4. CDR3 size: 15 residues. Germline-derived CDR1 and CDR2 are LNHDA and SQIVND (reference sequence). The CDR3 region has the DNA TGTGCCAGTAGTATGGGACAGCGGACTAACTATGGCTACACCTTC. Its translation is CASSMGQRTNYGYTF.

This clone was detected a few times. The V and J genes are TRBV7-9 and TRBJ2-1; TRBD1 agrees at 11 bases. The CDR3 has 15 residues. Germline CDR1 and CDR2: SEHNR and FQNEAQ (reference sequence). The ends lost 3 bases at V and 6 bases at J; junction bases unmatched: 4. The CDR3 DNA follows: TGTGCCAGCAGCTTGGGACAGGGGGACCTCAATGAGCAGTTCTTC. It specifies CASSLGQGDLNEQFF.

The chain has TRBV18 and TRBJ1-1, with D maybe TRBD1 (5 bases). CDR1 is KGHSH, CDR2 LQKENI, per germline. The CDR3 is made up of 14 amino acids. V shed 2 bases and J shed 2 bases, with 9 bases lying between them. The CDR3 DNA reads as TGTGCCAGCTCACCAATCGACAGTAACACTGAAGCTTTCTTT. Its translation: CASSPIDSNTEAFF. The whole variable domain, remainder taken from reference TRBV18 and TRBJ1-1, is NAGVMQNPRHLVRRRGQEARLRCSPMKGHSHVYWYRQLPEEGLKFMVYLQKENIIDESGMPKERFSAEFPKEGPSILRIQQVVRGDSAAYFCASSPIDSNTEAFFGQGTRLTVV.

The J gene is TRBJ1-2, the V gene TRBV6-2 or TRBV6-3; D is possibly TRBD1 (6 bases). The germline gives CDR1 MNHEY, CDR2 SVGEGT. V was shortened by 4 bases and J by 0 bases, with 12 bases between the two germline ends. This CDR3 has 15 amino acids. The CDR3 here is CASSSGQPTNYGYTF. CDR3 nucleotide sequence: TGTGCCAGCAGTTCAGGACAGCCTACTAACTATGGCTACACCTTC.

The chain carries TRBV6-4 and TRBJ2-3, with 9 positions matching TRBD2. V was pared by 0 bases and J by 1 base, with 2 bases of the junction left unmatched. Germline CDR1 MRHNA, CDR2 SNTAGT. The CDR3 is 16 amino acids. Written as DNA, the CDR3 is TGTGCCAGCAGTGACTCTGTAGCGGGGGGCACAGATACGCAGTATTTT. This translates into CASSDSVAGGTDTQYF.

The chain has TRBV27 and TRBJ1-5, with D perhaps TRBD1 (6 bases). The CDR3 is made up of 15 amino acids. Deletions cut 5 bases from V and 9 bases from J, with 20 bases between. CDR1 and CDR2 from the germline V gene are MNHEY and SMNVEV (reference sequence). The CDR3 region has the DNA TGTGCCAGCAGTCCCGTGTGGGGGCTTGGCCCGCCCCAGCATTTT. Translating gives CASSPVWGLGPPQHF.

Only a few counts were recorded for this clone. The chain carries TRBV29-1 and TRBJ1-1; D unresolved. Germline V gene lookup returns CDR1 SQVTM and CDR2 ANQGSEA. This CDR3 is 14 amino acids long. V was clipped by 5 bases and J by 0 bases, with 13 bases between them. CDR3 sequence reads: CSVLVSQLNTEAFF. The CDR3 DNA is TGCAGCGTTTTGGTGAGCCAACTGAACACTGAAGCTTTCTTT.

The V gene is TRBV7-2, the J gene TRBJ1-3; the D gene is possibly TRBD1 (5 bases). V lost 0 bases and J lost 4, with 13 bases in between. CDR1 is SGHTA and CDR2 is FQGNSA in the germline V gene. This CDR3 comprises 16 residues. CDR3 sequence: CASSLAFQGTGNTIYF. CDR3 bases: TGTGCCAGCAGCTTAGCTTTCCAGGGTACAGGAAACACCATATATTTT.

V and J are TRBV25-1 and TRBJ2-7, with TRBD1 identical over 7 bases. The germline CDR1 and CDR2 sequences are MGHDK and SYGVNS. V gave up 1 base and J gave up 2 bases; unmatched junction bases: 5. There are 15 residues in the CDR3. The CDR3 DNA follows: TGTGCCAGCAGTGAATTCACAGGGGTGGCCTACGAGCAGTACTTC. Translating gives CASSEFTGVAYEQYF.

The chain is built from TRBV5-1 and TRBJ2-3, with a possible D match to TRBD2 (6 bases). Germline CDR1 is SGHRS and CDR2 is YFSETQ. The V gene lost 4 bases and the J gene lost 1 base, with 13 bases spanning the gap. The CDR3 consists of 15 residues. CDR3 sequence (DNA): TGCGCCAGCAGCCAGGGAGGACTTCGCACAGATACGCAGTATTTT. It encodes CASSQGGLRTDTQYF.

The V and J genes are TRBV18 and TRBJ2-1; D may be TRBD2 (6 bases). V was clipped by 3 bases and J by 7 bases, with 16 bases between them. This CDR3 has 15 residues. From germline, CDR1 is KGHSH and CDR2 LQKENI. CDR3 region: CASSPSGTSANEQFF. CDR3 nucleotides: TGTGCCAGCTCACCCTCCGGGACTTCGGCGAATGAGCAGTTCTTC.

V usage is TRBV5-1 and J usage is TRBJ2-7; TRBD1 matches at 8 bases. The ends lost 4 bases at V and 0 bases at J; junction bases unmatched: 15. CDR3 length: 18 residues. The germline gives CDR1 SGHRS, CDR2 YFSETQ. The CDR3 DNA sequence: TGCGCCAGCAGCCTGGGACGACTTACCGGGACAGGCTCCTACGAGCAGTACTTC. Translated: CASSLGRLTGTGSYEQYF.

Worth noting for this clone: Distinct nucleotide sequences in the sample also encode this CDR3. V is TRBV28 and J is TRBJ1-2; TRBD1 matches 7 bases. CDR1 and CDR2 from the germline V gene are MDHEN and SYDVKM. The CDR3 runs 14 residues. Trimming cost V 7 bases and J 4 bases; bases outside gene matches: 9. The CDR3 DNA sequence: TGTGCCAGCACCCTGGGGGGACAGCTCTATGGCTACACCTTC. As protein: CASTLGGQLYGYTF.

This clone was recorded once. V usage is TRBV30 and J usage is TRBJ1-2; D remains ambiguous. Trimming took 1 base from V and 7 from J, leaving 4 bases between them. The CDR3 spans 10 residues. Germline loops: CDR1 GTSNPN, CDR2 SVGIG (reference sequence). CDR3 nucleotides: TGTGCCTGGAGTGCGGGTGGCTACACCTTC. Protein sequence: CAWSAGGYTF. Supplemented by reference TRBV30 and TRBJ1-2, the full variable domain reads SQTIHQWPATLVQPVGSPLSLECTVEGTSNPNLYWYRQAAGRGLQLLFYSVGIGQISSEVPQNLSASRPQDRQFILSSKKLLLSDSGFYLCAWSAGGYTFGSGTRLTVV.

The V and J genes are TRBV10-2 and TRBJ2-1; 11 positions agree with TRBD2. CDR3 length: 17 amino acids. Trimming took 2 bases from V and 4 from J; bases not matched to a gene: 7. In germline, CDR1 is WSHSY, CDR2 SAAADI. The CDR3 sequence: CASSELQGLAVYNEQFF. The CDR3, as DNA: TGCGCCAGCAGTGAGCTACAGGGACTAGCGGTTTACAATGAGCAGTTCTTC.

V is TRBV2 and J is TRBJ1-1; D is unresolved. Trimming shortened V by 4 bases and J by 3 bases, and 3 bases separated the two germline ends. Germline V gives CDR1 SNHLY, CDR2 FYNNEI. This CDR3 is built from 11 residues. CDR3 amino acids: CASSGHTEAFF. For the CDR3, the DNA is TGTGCCAGCAGTGGGCACACTGAAGCTTTCTTT.

The chain carries TRBV11-2 and TRBJ1-1; no reliable D call. The CDR3 has 14 amino acids. CDR1 and CDR2 from the germline V gene are SGHAT and FQNNGV. Trimming took off 2 bases at V and 6 bases at J, with 13 bases between the two ends. The CDR3 here is CASSLSVRYAEAFF. The CDR3 bases are TGTGCCAGCAGCTTATCGGTGCGGTATGCTGAAGCTTTCTTT.

The V call is TRBV20-1, the J call TRBJ2-5; no clear D gene. Germline V gene sequence: CDR1 DFQATT, CDR2 SNEGSKA (reference sequence). The CDR3 is 11 amino acids. V was cut by 4 bases and J by 4 bases, with 7 bases left in between. Here the CDR3 DNA reads TGCAGTGCTATTATCCCAGAGACCCAGTACTTC. Amino acids: CSAIIPETQYF.

The V and J genes are TRBV2 and TRBJ2-2; D call uncertain. V lost 1 base to trimming and J lost 0 bases, with 3 bases between them. Germline V CDR1 and CDR2: SNHLY, FYNNEI. The CDR3 has 14 amino acids. CDR3 DNA sequence: TGTGCCAGCAGTGAAGGCGCGAACACCGGGGAGCTGTTTTTT. This sequence encodes CASSEGANTGELFF.

The chain links TRBV28 to TRBJ1-3, with D possibly being TRBD1 (6 bases). This CDR3 contains 15 residues. V was cut by 7 bases and J by 0 bases, with 13 bases left in between. The germline CDR1 and CDR2 sequences are MDHEN and SYDVKM. CDR3 residues: CASTRGGASGNTIYF. CDR3 nucleotides: TGTGCCAGCACCCGTGGGGGGGCCTCTGGAAACACCATATATTTT.